What follows are 17 T cell receptor beta chains derived from one specimen sequenced in a study of blood T cells in healthy people across ages. A sample-barcoded 5' primer and a J-beta primer mix were used in a second PCR of about 6 to 11 cycles. TCRdb fed the 5' RACE reads into MiXCR, producing one record per CDR3 protein. The sample yields around 1,800,000 distinct CDR3 sequences, about two fifths seen once. Sequencing was performed on blood. These receptors were obtained from a human donor in good health.

The genes are TRBV5-6 and TRBJ2-7, with TRBD1 matching over 8 bases. The J call may be wrong; the DNA end is better matched by TRBJ2-5. The V gene's germline CDR1 is SGHDT and CDR2 YYEEEE. The CDR3 totals 13 residues. The CDR3 DNA is TGTGCCAGCAGCATCAGGGGGCCAGAGACCCAGTACTTC. Encoded protein: CASSIRGPETQYF.

The chain recombines TRBV7-6 with TRBJ2-4; 8 bases match TRBD2. The J call may not be correct, given that the DNA end is closer to TRBJ2-7. This CDR3 spans 15 amino acids. The germline CDR1 and CDR2 sequences are SGHVS and FNYEAQ. The CDR3 is CASSPFNQLADEQYF. The CDR3 DNA is TGTGCCAGCAGCCCCTTCAACCAACTAGCGGACGAGCAGTACTTC.

The chain links TRBV29-1 to TRBJ1-2; unclear D gene. Per germline, CDR1 SQVTM and CDR2 ANQGSEA. With 5 bases removed from V and 8 bases from J, the gap between germline ends came to 21 bases. The CDR3 totals 14 residues. CDR3 sequence reads: CSVYVGASFLGYTF. CDR3 sequence (DNA): TGCAGCGTTTACGTTGGCGCCTCCTTCTTGGGCTACACCTTC.

This chain joins TRBV29-1 and TRBJ2-1, with 10 bases lining up with TRBD1. The CDR3 has 13 amino acids. Germline V gene data show CDR1 as SQVTM and CDR2 as ANQGSEA. Trimming cost V 4 bases and J 6 bases; bases outside gene matches: 3. In nucleotides, the CDR3 is TGCAGCGTTGGACAGGGGGCACCCAATGAGCAGTTCTTC. Its protein product is CSVGQGAPNEQFF.

The gene calls are TRBV6-1 and TRBJ1-2; 7 nucleotides align to TRBD1. The germline V gene encodes CDR1 MNHNS and CDR2 SASEGT. After removal of 0 bases from V and 6 bases from J, the junction contained 13 bases not matched to a gene. The CDR3 has 17 amino acids. The CDR3 coding sequence is TGTGCCAGCAGTGAAGCGGTGAACAACAGGGGAAGAGATGGCTACACCTTC. Translating gives CASSEAVNNRGRDGYTF.

The genes are TRBV5-1 and TRBJ1-6; TRBD1 might be the D (6 bases). The CDR3 is made up of 17 amino acids. Germline loops: CDR1 SGHRS, CDR2 YFSETQ. V lost 0 bases and J 5 bases, leaving 15 bases between the germline ends. The CDR3 here is CASSLDLGDTDNSPLHF. CDR3 coding DNA: TGCGCCAGCAGCTTGGATTTAGGGGACACCGATAATTCACCCCTCCACTTT.

The chain has TRBV12-3 or TRBV12-4 and TRBJ2-3; tentatively, D is TRBD2 (5 bases). V dropped 1 base and J dropped 7 bases, with 12 bases sitting between them. The CDR3 has 14 residues. CDR3 in amino acids: CASSLEFGRHTQYF. The CDR3 DNA reads TGTGCCAGCAGTTTAGAATTTGGGAGACATACGCAGTATTTT.

This clonotype was detected a few times. The chain couples TRBV20-1 to TRBJ1-2; TRBD1 matches at 9 bases. Germline assignment: CDR1 DFQATT and CDR2 SNEGSKA (reference sequence). The CDR3 sequence is 15 residues long. Trimming removed 6 bases from V and 8 bases from J; junction bases left unmatched: 16. CDR3 sequence: CSAIKPGQGSGGYTF. CDR3 sequence (DNA): TGCAGTGCAATCAAACCGGGACAGGGTTCAGGGGGCTACACCTTC.

This clonotype was seen only a few times. The rearrangement links TRBV29-1 to TRBJ2-1; the match to TRBD1 covers 8 bases. The J segment lost 3 bases and the V segment lost 7 bases, leaving 11 bases of the junction unmatched. The CDR3 totals 15 residues. The germline gives CDR1 SQVTM, CDR2 ANQGSEA. The CDR3 DNA sequence: TGCAGCGCCAAGAGACGGGACAGGAGCTACAATGAGCAGTTCTTC. This translates into CSAKRRDRSYNEQFF.

There are a few counts of this clonotype. The chain employs TRBV6-1 and TRBJ2-1; 7 bases match TRBD2. Germline assignment: CDR1 MNHNS and CDR2 SASEGT. The trim removed 2 bases at V and 4 bases at J, leaving 5 bases unmatched. The CDR3 extends over 15 amino acids. CDR3 bases: TGTGCCAGCAGTGAACTTCGCGGGGGTTACAATGAGCAGTTCTTC. This encodes CASSELRGGYNEQFF.

This chain joins TRBV6-2 or TRBV6-3 and TRBJ1-2, with 11 bases aligning to TRBD1. This CDR3 is built from 14 residues. The V gene's germline CDR1 is MNHEY and CDR2 SVGEGT. The V gene end was trimmed by 6 bases and the J gene end by 6 bases; junction bases not matched to a gene: 6. In DNA form, the CDR3 reads TGTGCCAGCAGACCTGGACAGGGGGCGAATGGCTACACCTTC. It yields the protein CASRPGQGANGYTF.

V and J are TRBV7-9 and TRBJ2-1, with D possibly being TRBD1 (7 bases). This CDR3 is built from 15 residues. The V end lost 6 bases, the J end lost 5 bases, and 17 bases lay between the germline ends. Germline CDR1 is SEHNR and CDR2 is FQNEAQ (reference sequence). The CDR3 loop is CASSSRQGGDNEQFF. In nucleotides, the CDR3 is TGTGCCAGCAGTTCCAGACAGGGAGGCGACAATGAGCAGTTCTTC.

The CDR3: CASSATASSYNEQFF. CDR3 sequence (DNA): TGTGCCAGCAGCGCGACCGCTAGCTCCTACAATGAGCAGTTCTTC. The J gene is TRBJ2-1, the V gene TRBV7-8; no firm D call. The ends were cut back, 5 bases at V and 0 bases at J, with 11 bases in the middle. Germline V lookup: CDR1 SGHVS, CDR2 FQNEAQ. CDR3 length: 15 amino acids.

This chain links TRBV7-2 with TRBJ1-2, with no clear D. The CDR3 has 12 amino acids. With 5 bases removed from V and 8 bases from J, the gap between germline ends came to 12 bases. Germline-derived CDR1 and CDR2 are SGHTA and FQGNSA. In DNA form, the CDR3 reads TGTGCCAGCAGCCCCCAAATGGACGGCTACACCTTC. As protein: CASSPQMDGYTF.

This rearrangement joins TRBV6-6 to TRBJ1-2; the D is unclear. The V and J ends lost 2 bases and 8 bases respectively, with 12 bases between them. Germline V lookup: CDR1 MNHNY, CDR2 SVGAGI (reference sequence). This CDR3 is 13 amino acids long. Here the CDR3 DNA reads TGTGCCAGCAGTTACGTGGGCTTGGGAGGCTACACCTTC. Its protein is CASSYVGLGGYTF.

A few counts support this clonotype. V usage is TRBV7-3 and J usage is TRBJ1-1, with D possibly TRBD1 on 5 matching bases. This CDR3 is 19 amino acids long. CDR1 and CDR2 (germline): SGHTA, FQGTGA. Trimming stripped 5 bases from V and 3 bases from J, with 28 bases between. The CDR3 protein is CASSPSGSIPPNMDTEAFF. The DNA of the CDR3 is TGTGCCAGCAGCCCCTCAGGGTCAATCCCCCCTAACATGGACACTGAAGCTTTCTTT.

This clonotype was seen a handful of times. This could be a read error, since a much larger clone is one nucleotide away. The chain couples TRBV5-5 to TRBJ2-7; D call uncertain. With 4 bases removed from V and 2 bases from J, the gap between germline ends came to 7 bases. The CDR3 runs to 12 residues. CDR1 and CDR2 (germline): SGHKS, YYEKEE (reference sequence). The CDR3 here is CASSRRPYEQYF. The DNA for the CDR3 is TGTGCCAGCAGCCGTCGGCCCTACGAGCAGTACTTC.